Each of the 27 T cell receptor beta chains below was sequenced from the same sample in a study of cytomegalovirus exposure and HLA in healthy donors. 60 Vbeta and 13 Jbeta primers were used in PCR. Clones were sequenced by immunoSEQ multiplex PCR, and TCRdb holds only the in-frame ones, with some missing. This repertoire shows 150,000 to 200,000 clones, approximately 73% found once; its top ten account for 8.5% to 12%. The sequencing input was PBMCs. These receptors came from a man aged 30 to 45 in good health and CMV-seropositive.

This sequence joins TRBV2 and TRBJ2-1, with D perhaps matching TRBD2 (5 bases). The ends were cut back, 6 bases at V and 1 base at J, with 7 bases in the middle. CDR1 is SNHLY, CDR2 FYNNEI, per germline. The CDR3 totals 13 residues. CDR3 region: CASRRESYNEQFF. The CDR3 DNA follows: TGTGCCAGCAGGAGGGAATCCTACAATGAGCAGTTCTTC.

This rearrangement joins TRBV28 to TRBJ1-2, with TRBD1 matching over 10 bases. The V gene end was trimmed by 11 bases and the J gene end by 6 bases; junction bases not matched to a gene: 6. From germline, CDR1 is MDHEN and CDR2 SYDVKM. The CDR3 loop spans 12 amino acids. The CDR3 nucleotides are TGTGCCGCCTACGGGACAGGGGATGGCTACACCTTC. Residues: CAAYGTGDGYTF.

This clone appeared a few times. V gene TRBV27 combines with J gene TRBJ2-1, with D uncertain. Germline lookup yields CDR1 MNHEY and CDR2 SMNVEV (reference sequence). The V gene lost 4 bases and the J gene lost 0 bases, with 7 bases spanning the gap. CDR3 length: 14 amino acids. In DNA form, the CDR3 reads TGTGCCAGCAGTTCTCGGAGCTCCTACAATGAGCAGTTCTTC. It translates to CASSSRSSYNEQFF.

This rearrangement joins TRBV6-1 to TRBJ2-7; 9 bases are shared with TRBD2. This CDR3 has 14 amino acids. V gave up 6 bases and J gave up 7 bases; unmatched junction bases: 10. Germline CDR1 and CDR2: MNHNS and SASEGT. The CDR3 DNA reads as TGTGCCAGCAGCCCTAGCGGGACCCCGGGGGAGCAGTACTTC. It specifies CASSPSGTPGEQYF.

The chain is built from TRBV5-4 and TRBJ2-1, with 9 bases identical to TRBD2. Germline V gene data show CDR1 as SGHNT and CDR2 as YYREEE (reference sequence). The CDR3 totals 15 residues. V lost 0 bases to trimming and J lost 9 bases; unmatched junction nucleotides: 7. CDR3 DNA sequence: TGTGCCAGCAGCTTGGATGGTAGCGGGAGTGGTGAGCAGTTCTTC. Encoded protein: CASSLDGSGSGEQFF.

The chain joins TRBV4-1 to TRBJ1-3; no definite D call. The CDR3 is 15 amino acids. Germline V gene sequence: CDR1 MGHRA, CDR2 YSYEKL. V shed 4 bases and J shed 0 bases, with 10 bases lying between them. The DNA for the CDR3 is TGCGCCAGCAGCCGCAGACTGATCTCTGGAAACACCATATATTTT. Protein product: CASSRRLISGNTIYF.

The chain employs TRBV27 and TRBJ2-2, with D possibly matching TRBD1 (5 bases). The V gene's germline CDR1 is MNHEY and CDR2 SMNVEV (reference sequence). The CDR3 has 15 amino acids. V lost 6 bases and J 3 bases, leaving 14 bases between the germline ends. For the CDR3, the DNA is TGTGCCAGCAGACAGCCGCTAGGGGACACCGGGGAGCTGTTTTTT. It is translated as CASRQPLGDTGELFF.

The chain combines TRBV28 with TRBJ2-7; 8 bases agree with TRBD2. The CDR3 sequence is 14 residues long. CDR1 and CDR2 from the germline V gene are MDHEN and SYDVKM. The ends lost 2 bases at V and 1 base at J; junction bases unmatched: 1. CDR3 amino acids: CASSLRGRSYEQYF. The CDR3 nucleotides read TGTGCCAGCAGTTTACGCGGGAGGTCCTACGAGCAGTACTTC.

The chain joins TRBV18 to TRBJ2-7; TRBD1 aligns across 8 bases. The CDR3 totals 16 residues. Germline trimming cut 4 bases from V and 0 bases from J; bases unmatched to any gene: 8. Germline CDR1 is KGHSH and CDR2 is LQKENI. As DNA, the CDR3 is TGTGCCAGCTCACAATACCGGGACAGGAGCTCCTACGAGCAGTACTTC. It yields the protein CASSQYRDRSSYEQYF.

J is TRBJ2-2 and V is TRBV28, with D perhaps TRBD2 (6 bases). Trimming stripped 6 bases from V and 4 bases from J, with 15 bases between. The germline V gene has CDR1 MDHEN and CDR2 SYDVKM. The CDR3 is 15 residues long. CDR3 coding DNA: TGTGCCAGCAGCGGAATGGGGGGTGGCACCGGGGAGCTGTTTTTT. This encodes CASSGMGGGTGELFF.

The chain links TRBV7-3 to TRBJ2-7, with 9 nucleotides matching TRBD2. CDR3 size: 19 residues. Germline CDR1 is SGHTA and CDR2 is FQGTGA. J was trimmed by 6 bases and V by 3 bases; bases with no gene match: 21. The CDR3 DNA reads TGTGCCAGCAGCTTCGGGGCAGGGTTAACTCTAGCGGGATTTTCCGAGCAGTACTTC. It translates to CASSFGAGLTLAGFSEQYF.

The chain recombines TRBV7-9 with TRBJ1-1; D possibly corresponds to TRBD1 (6 bases). The CDR3 is 14 amino acids. V lost 5 bases and J 0 bases, leaving 10 bases between the germline ends. Per germline, CDR1 SEHNR and CDR2 FQNEAQ (reference sequence). The CDR3 DNA reads TGTGCCAGCAGCCCTGGACAGTTGAACACTGAAGCTTTCTTT. Translated: CASSPGQLNTEAFF. Full variable domain (remainder filled in from reference TRBV7-9 and TRBJ1-1): DTGVSQNPRHKITKRGQNVTFRCDPISEHNRLYWYRQTLGQGPEFLTYFQNEAQLEKSRLLSDRFSAERPKGSFSTLEIQRTEQGDSAMYLCASSPGQLNTEAFFGQGTRLTVV.

This chain uses TRBV10-3 with TRBJ2-7, with 7 nucleotides matching TRBD1. This CDR3 region has 12 residues. Germline V lookup: CDR1 ENHRY, CDR2 SYGVKD. V lost 6 bases and J lost 6; bases outside the gene matches: 5. CDR3 in amino acids: CAIRTAGGEQYF. CDR3 DNA: TGTGCCATCAGGACGGCAGGGGGCGAGCAGTACTTC.

V is TRBV28 and J is TRBJ2-1; the D gene is possibly TRBD2 (6 bases). Germline assignment: CDR1 MDHEN and CDR2 SYDVKM. V gave up 7 bases and J gave up 4 bases, with 14 bases separating them. The CDR3 spans 14 residues. CDR3 sequence reads: CASTDSGTYNEQFF. CDR3 bases: TGTGCCAGCACCGATAGCGGAACTTACAATGAGCAGTTCTTC. The full variable domain, with the rest looked up from reference TRBV28 and TRBJ2-1, is DVKVTQSSRYLVKRTGEKVFLECVQDMDHENMFWYRQDPGLGLRLIYFSYDVKMKEKGDIPEGYSVSREKKERFSLILESASTNQTSMYLCASTDSGTYNEQFFGPGTRLTVL.

This clone appeared a few times. V and J are TRBV28 and TRBJ2-5; 7 bases are a match to TRBD1. This CDR3 spans 14 amino acids. In germline, CDR1 is MDHEN, CDR2 SYDVKM. Trimming at V came to 5 bases and at J to 4 bases, leaving 7 bases not matched to a gene. CDR3 amino acids: CASSERQGLETQYF. The CDR3 coding sequence is TGTGCCAGCAGTGAGCGACAGGGCTTAGAGACCCAGTACTTC.

The rearrangement uses TRBV10-3 and TRBJ2-1; 10 bases map to TRBD1. The J segment lost 4 bases and the V segment lost 9 bases, leaving 9 bases of the junction unmatched. The CDR3 is 15 amino acids. Looked up from germline, CDR1 is ENHRY and CDR2 is SYGVKD. DNA for the CDR3: TGTGCCATAGCACCCGGGGGACAGGGGTACAATGAGCAGTTCTTC. It yields the protein CAIAPGGQGYNEQFF.

This clone was counted only a few times. The chain has TRBV6-5 and TRBJ2-1; D may be TRBD2 (5 bases). From germline, CDR1 is MNHEY and CDR2 SVGAGI. The CDR3 is made up of 14 amino acids. Trimming took off 8 bases at V and 0 bases at J, with 11 bases between the two ends. The CDR3: CASRGGPSYNEQFF. CDR3 nucleotide sequence: TGTGCCAGCCGAGGCGGGCCCTCCTACAATGAGCAGTTCTTC.

V is TRBV4-1 and J is TRBJ2-7; D perhaps matches TRBD2 (6 bases). This CDR3 has 13 residues. V was trimmed by 3 bases and J by 3 bases, leaving 9 bases between them. The germline CDR1 and CDR2 sequences are MGHRA and YSYEKL. CDR3 sequence: CASSHPGLYEQYF. CDR3 bases: TGCGCCAGCAGCCACCCGGGACTCTACGAGCAGTACTTC.

The V gene is TRBV5-6, the J gene TRBJ2-3, with D unresolved. Trimming left V 0 bases short and J 4 bases short, with 9 bases between. CDR3 size: 14 residues. CDR1 is SGHDT and CDR2 is YYEEEE in the germline V gene. The CDR3 sequence is CASSLERLADTQYF. In DNA, the CDR3 is TGTGCCAGCAGCTTGGAGCGACTGGCAGATACGCAGTATTTT.

This chain connects TRBV9 to TRBJ2-1; possibly TRBD2 for D (6 bases). Germline CDR1 SGDLS, CDR2 YYNGEE. The CDR3 totals 16 residues. Trimming pared 0 bases from V and 7 bases from J, leaving 17 bases between. The CDR3, as DNA: TGTGCCAGCAGCGTAGGAACTAGCCATACGAGGAATGAGCAGTTCTTC. Its translation is CASSVGTSHTRNEQFF.

The J gene is TRBJ1-5, the V gene TRBV27; no clear D. Trimming shortened V by 5 bases and J by 1 base, and 15 bases separated the two germline ends. From germline, CDR1 is MNHEY and CDR2 SMNVEV (reference sequence). This CDR3 has 16 amino acids. CDR3 loop: CASSNGLPGSNQPQHF. The CDR3 DNA sequence: TGTGCCAGCAGTAATGGTCTTCCGGGGAGCAATCAGCCCCAGCATTTT.

As regards this clone: At one end, the junction sequence differs from germline, possibly due to a read error. V usage is TRBV7-9 and J usage is TRBJ1-2; D perhaps matches TRBD1 (5 bases). CDR1 and CDR2 from the germline V gene are SEHNR and FQNEAQ (reference sequence). CDR3 length: 14 residues. For the CDR3, the DNA is TGTTCCAGCAGCTTAGATCAGGGAGGATATGGCTACACCTTC. This sequence encodes CSSSLDQGGYGYTF. Looking up the rest from reference TRBV7-9 and TRBJ1-2 gives the full variable domain: DTGVSQNPRHKITKRGQNVTFRCDPISEHNRLYWYRQTLGQGPEFLTYFQNEAQLEKSRLLSDRFSAERPKGSFSTLEIQRTEQGDSAMYLCSSSLDQGGYGYTFGSGTRLTVV.

This chain links TRBV2 with TRBJ2-5; 7 bases line up with TRBD1. With V trimmed by 1 base and J by 3 bases, 8 bases remained unmatched. Germline CDR1 SNHLY, CDR2 FYNNEI. This CDR3 has 16 amino acids. The CDR3 DNA sequence: TGTGCCAGCAGTGAAGGCGTAGGGGGCATGGAAGAGACCCAGTACTTC. Protein: CASSEGVGGMEETQYF.

This chain uses TRBV6-1 with TRBJ2-1; 10 positions agree with TRBD2. With V trimmed by 2 bases and J by 4 bases, 2 bases remained unmatched. The CDR3 runs to 15 residues. The V gene's germline CDR1 is MNHNS and CDR2 SASEGT. The CDR3 DNA reads TGTGCCAGCAGTGAATCTAGCGGGAGTTACAATGAGCAGTTCTTC. This translates into CASSESSGSYNEQFF.

The V and J genes are TRBV5-1 and TRBJ1-2, with D maybe TRBD1 (6 bases). The CDR3 spans 15 residues. Germline assignment: CDR1 SGHRS and CDR2 YFSETQ. V gave up 0 bases and J gave up 1 base, with 10 bases separating them. The CDR3 region has the DNA TGCGCCAGCAGCTTGGGGGACACAGATAACTATGGCTACACCTTC. Protein product: CASSLGDTDNYGYTF.

The rearrangement joins TRBV12-5 to TRBJ2-5; 9 nucleotides align to TRBD2. V lost 7 bases to trimming and J lost 5 bases; unmatched junction nucleotides: 5. This CDR3 spans 13 amino acids. Looked up from germline, CDR1 is LGHNT and CDR2 is FRNRAP. The CDR3, as DNA: TGTGCTAGTGCGCGGGAGGGCCTGGAGACCCAGTACTTC. Translation: CASAREGLETQYF.

The chain joins TRBV11-3 to TRBJ1-1, with D perhaps TRBD1 (5 bases). There are 19 residues in the CDR3. From germline, CDR1 is SGHNT and CDR2 YENEEA. Trimming took off 0 bases at V and 5 bases at J, with 25 bases between the two ends. The CDR3 nucleotides read TGTGCCAGCAGCTTAGAGGGGGGGAGGTTCGGGTATGAAAGGACTGAAGCTTTCTTT. This translates into CASSLEGGRFGYERTEAFF.